This T cell receptor (beta chain) appears in the sequencing data of a study of blood T cells in healthy people across ages (dated by TCRdb to the mid-2010s). In terms of the full investigation: In model experiments, template switching captured roughly one uniquely barcoded TCR beta cDNA molecule for every two T cells. Age-related changes in TCR beta repertoire diversity were measured in the study by deep sequencing normalized with unique cDNA molecular identifiers. To avoid experimental bias, donors of different ages were randomly spread across the sequencing lanes. Using the same blood draw, the study looked at two additional independent replicas of 1 million unique cDNA reads for two donors, one aged 18 to 30 and the other aged 80 or older. Donors were grouped into four age groups: young (average 16 years), middle-aged (around 39), aged (roughly 67) and long-lived (approximately 75).

This clonotype was picked up many times. The specificity of this receptor is unknown. Per-nucleotide qualities are absent, and no much larger clonotype sits a single base away. Donors were 39 systemically healthy Caucasian individuals from Russia aged roughly 6 to 100 years. Each donor gave ten milliliters of peripheral blood, drawn into EDTA-treated Vacutainer tubes. Ficoll-Paque density-gradient centrifugation was used to isolate PBMCs, with at least 7 million per sample. Total RNA, at least 6 micrograms per sample, was extracted from PBMCs with Trizol reagent. The percentages of naive CD45RAhigh/CD27high T cells were determined by flow cytometry on a PBMC aliquot from every donor. Library preparation was by 5' RACE. The sequencer was an Illumina HiSeq 2500. A second about 7 to 12 cycle PCR used a sample-barcoded 5' primer and a J-beta primer mix. A template-switch 5' adaptor carrying 12 random nucleotides introduced a unique molecular identifier onto each TCR beta cDNA molecule. At least 2.5 million CDR3-containing paired-end reads were obtained from each sample. The Mint cDNA synthesis kit, primed by a TRBC-specific oligonucleotide, was used to synthesize first-strand cDNA from all RNA. Following uracil-DNA glycosylase treatment, a first 18-cycle PCR with universal primers M1SS and BC2_uni_R was performed on all cDNA. Per the original workflow: Normalization of each sample was performed by random selection of 1 million high-quality reads, each carrying a distinct molecular identifier. Instead of being binned into consensus sequences, reads with shared molecular identifiers were discarded. MiTCR, run with a Q25 quality threshold and the strictest error-elimination algorithm, handled CDR3 identification, clonotype clustering and error correction. A nonparametric unseen species model with Euler transformation was used to estimate lower-bound total TCR beta diversity. TCRdb reran the public reads through fastp at Q25 and MiXCR, keeping productive beta chains. CDR3 protein sequences are deduplicated, and each keeps its most common genes and DNA. The V and J calls here are based on TCRdb, not the publication. For this sample there are hundreds of thousands of distinct CDR3 sequences; 32% appear just once. Clones ranked in the top ten supply less than 20% of the sample.

Study-wide findings and limitations: The long-lived group showed more naive CD4+ T cells, fewer expanded clones and increased TCR diversity than the aged group, suggesting age selection. There was a strong correlation between observed TCR beta diversity and the percentage of naive T cells measured by flow cytometry. Because the CMV infection status of the donors was unknown, age-related changes in expanded clonotypes may potentially have been confounded. Conclusive comparison of naive and antigen-experienced compartments was prevented by the profiling of bulk unsorted PBMCs. Estimates of total diversity based on one million sequenced T cells were considered lower bounds and underestimates. As age increased, observed TCR beta diversity per million T cells dropped in a roughly linear way, and a significant reduction was already evident by age approximately 40.

CDR1 is given as SGHTA and CDR2 as FQGNSA, both from the germline V gene. V has 5 bases trimmed and J has 6 bases trimmed; junction bases matching no gene number 3. The CDR3 covers 12 residues, taking in both the cysteine and the phenylalanine. Only the CDR3 portion is preserved as DNA: 36 bases, with reading frame beginning at the first base. The TCR sequence derives from a woman older than 75 in good health. Donor details come from another sample of the same person, matched by shared clones. Sequenced sample: blood. The rearrangement combines TRBV7-2 with TRBJ2-7, with 8 central nucleotides matching TRBD1. The sequenced DNA: TGTGCCAGCAGCCTAACAGGGGGCGAGCAGTACTTC. This sequence encodes CASSLTGGEQYF.